This TCR beta chain derives from a study of T cell repertoires in cytomegalovirus infection. Looking at the study overall: Signatures in public TCR beta sequences pointed to both CMV infection and matching HLA type. General study findings and limits: Pooled public TCR beta family frequency picked out CMV carriers with the relevant HLA.

TCRdb itself ran the reads through MiXCR, one entry per CDR3 protein. The profile shows 370,000 or so distinct CDR3 sequences, approximately 30% of them singletons. Germline V gene sequence: CDR1 SGHVS, CDR2 FQNEAQ. The CDR3 runs 16 residues. After removal of 1 base from V and 0 bases from J, the junction contained 3 bases not matched to a gene. In its sample, this clonotype was seen many times. No antigen is known for it. The chain employs TRBV7-8 and TRBJ2-1, with 7 bases lining up with TRBD1. The sample here was cultured PBMCs, taken from culture after CMV antigen stimulation. The origin of this receptor is a human donor in good health (CMV status not recorded). Some clones in this sample may be carry-over from other donors' samples. The CDR3 region is CASSLGAGGSYNEQFF. The CDR3 DNA reads TGTGCCAGCAGCTTAGGGGCAGGGGGCTCCTACAATGAGCAGTTCTTC.